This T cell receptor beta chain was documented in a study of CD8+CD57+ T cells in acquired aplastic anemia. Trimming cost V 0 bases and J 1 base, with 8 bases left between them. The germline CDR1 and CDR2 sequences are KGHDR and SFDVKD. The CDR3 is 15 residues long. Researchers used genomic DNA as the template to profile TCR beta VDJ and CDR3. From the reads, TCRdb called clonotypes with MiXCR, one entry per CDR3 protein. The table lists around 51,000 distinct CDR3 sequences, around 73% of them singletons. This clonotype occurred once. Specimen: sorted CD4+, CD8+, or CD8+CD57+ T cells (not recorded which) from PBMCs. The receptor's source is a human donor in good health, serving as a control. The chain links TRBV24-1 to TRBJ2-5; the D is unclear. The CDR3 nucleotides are TGTGCCACCAGTGATTTGCACAGTGGCCAAGAGACCCAGTACTTC. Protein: CATSDLHSGQETQYF.